These 5 T cell receptor beta chains share one sample of origin, sequenced in a study of blood T cell repertoires in COVID-19. Repertoires were generated with immunoSEQ multiplex PCR, while TCRdb's copy carries only in-frame clones and drops some. Altogether 65,000 to 90,000 clones are present, around 76% being singletons, with the ten largest covering 16%. Source material: peripheral blood. The receptors come from a man in his 70s with active or convalescent COVID-19.

The rearrangement joins TRBV2 to TRBJ2-5, with a possible D match to TRBD1 (6 bases). The germline V gene has CDR1 SNHLY and CDR2 FYNNEI. Between the trimmed V and J ends, which lost 6 bases and 3 bases, there was a span of 17 bases. This CDR3 is 15 amino acids long. This CDR3 is CASRKQGVIKETQYF. CDR3 nucleotides: TGTGCCAGCAGAAAACAGGGCGTCATAAAAGAGACCCAGTACTTC. Together with reference TRBV2 and TRBJ2-5, the CDR3 gives the full variable domain: EPEVTQTPSHQVTQMGQEVILRCVPISNHLYFYWYRQILGQKVEFLVSFYNNEISEKSEIFDDQFSVERPDGSNFTLKIRSTKLEDSAMYFCASRKQGVIKETQYFGPGTRLLVL.

The chain has TRBV5-4 and TRBJ1-2, with TRBD1 as a possible D gene (5 bases). CDR1 SGHNT and CDR2 YYREEE come from the germline V gene (reference sequence). Trimming removed 0 bases at V and 2 bases at J, with 17 bases between. The CDR3 has 17 residues. The CDR3 loop is CASSLEGLRGTNYGYTF. Written as DNA, the CDR3 is TGTGCCAGCAGCTTGGAGGGCCTAAGGGGAACCAACTATGGCTACACCTTC.

The rearrangement joins TRBV9 to TRBJ2-7, with a possible D match to TRBD1 (5 bases). CDR3 length: 15 residues. V was shortened by 0 bases and J by 4 bases, with 14 bases between the two germline ends. Germline CDR1 is SGDLS and CDR2 is YYNGEE. CDR3 in DNA: TGTGCCAGCAGCGTAGGAGCAGGGAAAACTTACGAGCAGTACTTC. It is translated as CASSVGAGKTYEQYF.

This clone was counted once. This chain connects TRBV30 to TRBJ2-2; 10 bases map to TRBD2. The V segment lost 7 bases and the J segment 4 bases; nucleotides outside the gene matches: 3. Germline assignment: CDR1 GTSNPN and CDR2 SVGIG (reference sequence). There are 13 residues in the CDR3. CDR3 residues: CASTSGSTGELFF. CDR3 nucleotides: TGTGCCTCGACTAGCGGGTCCACCGGGGAGCTGTTTTTT.

The chain is built from TRBV19 and TRBJ2-2; D unresolved. The CDR3 runs 12 residues. V shed 0 bases and J shed 7 bases, with 3 bases lying between them. Looked up from germline, CDR1 is LNHDA and CDR2 is SQIVND (reference sequence). This CDR3 is CASSIDRGELFF. The CDR3 DNA reads TGTGCCAGTAGTATAGATCGCGGGGAGCTGTTTTTT.